The clone carrying this TCR beta chain was observed many times. Its antigen is still unknown. Study results and limitations: Greatest tumor Treg TCR overlap was with tumor naive CD4+ cells. Whole repertoires were not studied in the larger cohort, only one V-J beta rearrangement. In terms of TCR gene usage, tumor memory CD4+ T cells clustered together with blood and lymph node memory CD4+ cells, as well as with lymph node naive CD4+ cells.

Full-length variable regions came from constant-region reverse primers plus semi-nested Nested Universal Primer A PCR. TCRdb used MiXCR to reprocess the 5' RACE reads, holding one entry per CDR3 protein. In the table there are 50,000 to 70,000 distinct CDR3 sequences, roughly 20% of which are singletons. CDR3 length: 15 residues. Trimming took 1 base from V and 3 from J, leaving 15 bases between them. Germline-derived CDR1 and CDR2 are DFQATT and SNEGSKA (reference sequence). Cells sorted as Tregs were CD4+, CD25+ and CD127-/low. Material: tumor-infiltrating Tregs sorted from the breast tumor. The chain uses TRBV20-1 and TRBJ1-1; no clear D. The sequence was obtained from a female donor with breast cancer. CDR3 amino acids: CSARGPEDDYTEAFF. The CDR3 nucleotides are TGCAGTGCTAGAGGGCCCGAGGACGATTACACTGAAGCTTTCTTT.